The 18 T cell receptor beta chains in this list originate from one sample, sequenced in a study of T cells in Graves' hyperthyroidism and ophthalmopathy. The CDR3 regions of TCR beta were amplified from RNA transcripts. The HTBI primer set drove a first-round RT-PCR of the TCR CDR3. TCRdb reprocessed the multiplex PCR reads with MiXCR, giving one entry per CDR3 protein. In the table there are a few hundred thousand distinct CDR3 sequences, about 13% of which are singletons. The sample taken for sequencing was blood. These receptors originate from a woman aged 18-29 years with Graves' hyperthyroidism.

The J gene is TRBJ1-2, the V gene TRBV12-3 or TRBV12-4; no reliable D call. V was clipped by 6 bases and J by 6 bases, with 17 bases between them. CDR3 size: 14 residues. The CDR3 here is CASRMDERLDGYTF. CDR3 DNA sequence: TGTGCCAGCAGGATGGACGAGCGGCTGGATGGCTACACCTTC.

This clonotype was seen repeatedly, ten times or more. The chain carries TRBV6-4 and TRBJ1-6; 12 bases line up with TRBD1. V lost 5 bases and J lost 8; bases outside the gene matches: 4. Germline CDR1 and CDR2: MRHNA and SNTAGT. The CDR3 has 15 amino acids. The CDR3 sequence: CASSMGQGAHSPLHF. The CDR3 coding sequence is TGTGCCAGCAGTATGGGACAGGGGGCGCATTCACCCCTCCACTTT.

This clonotype was seen repeatedly, ten times or more. The chain is built from TRBV24-1 and TRBJ2-5, with 11 bases fitting TRBD2. J gave up 5 bases and V 3 bases, and 7 bases lay outside the gene matches. Germline V gene lookup returns CDR1 KGHDR and CDR2 SFDVKD. The CDR3 is made up of 16 amino acids. CDR3: CATSDPLAGDGETQYF. CDR3 bases: TGTGCCACCAGTGATCCACTAGCGGGAGATGGTGAGACCCAGTACTTC.

Ten or more counts support this clonotype. The gene calls are TRBV30 and TRBJ2-7; 10 bases align to TRBD1. This CDR3 spans 15 amino acids. CDR1 and CDR2 (germline): GTSNPN, SVGIG (reference sequence). V shed 2 bases, J shed 2 bases, and the junction held 6 bases outside the gene matches. The CDR3 sequence is CAWSLRDRGTYEQYF. CDR3 sequence (DNA): TGTGCCTGGAGTCTCCGGGACAGGGGAACCTACGAGCAGTACTTC. The full variable domain, in which reference TRBV30 and TRBJ2-7 provide the parts outside the CDR3, is SQTIHQWPATLVQPVGSPLSLECTVEGTSNPNLYWYRQAAGRGLQLLFYSVGIGQISSEVPQNLSASRPQDRQFILSSKKLLLSDSGFYLCAWSLRDRGTYEQYFGPGTRLTVT.

This clonotype was observed a few times. The CDR3 DNA follows: TGCGCCAGCAGCCAAACCATAGGCTATGGCTACACCTTC. Its protein product is CASSQTIGYGYTF. The chain has TRBV4-1 and TRBJ1-2; D remains unclear. The CDR3 covers 13 residues. Germline-derived CDR1 and CDR2 are MGHRA and YSYEKL. Trimming removed 2 bases at V and 4 bases at J, with 8 bases between.

Many counts were recorded for this clonotype. The V and J genes are TRBV9 and TRBJ2-7; D uncertain. The V and J ends lost 0 bases and 2 bases respectively, with 12 bases between them. The CDR3 has 15 amino acids. Germline CDR1 reads SGDLS; CDR2 reads YYNGEE. CDR3 in amino acids: CASSVEPGFTYEQYF. CDR3 sequence (DNA): TGTGCCAGCAGCGTAGAGCCAGGATTTACCTACGAGCAGTACTTC.

This clonotype was recorded many times. DNA for the CDR3: TGCAGCGCCGAGGGGCCGGGAAGCACAGATACGCAGTATTTT. Its protein is CSAEGPGSTDTQYF. The chain is built from TRBV29-1 and TRBJ2-3, with D possibly being TRBD1 or TRBD2 (5 bases each). Germline V CDR1 and CDR2: SQVTM, ANQGSEA. CDR3 length: 14 amino acids. The V end lost 7 bases, the J end lost 0 bases, and 14 bases lay between the germline ends.

For this clonotype: Being one base from a much bigger clone, this may be a read error. The chain recombines TRBV2 with TRBJ2-1; 12 bases align to TRBD2. Germline CDR1 is SNHLY and CDR2 is FYNNEI. V was pared by 8 bases and J by 9 bases, with 11 bases of the junction left unmatched. The length of the CDR3 is 15 residues. The CDR3 region has the DNA TGTGCCAGCCTCAAGTGGACTAGCGGGGCGGGTGAGCAGTTCTTC. This encodes CASLKWTSGAGEQFF.

This clonotype was seen only a few times. The chain carries TRBV6-6 and TRBJ2-2, with unresolved D. The CDR3 contains 18 residues. Germline CDR1 reads MNHNY; CDR2 reads SVGAGI (reference sequence). Between the trimmed V and J ends, which lost 0 bases and 1 base, there was a span of 15 bases. The CDR3 bases are TGTGCCAGCAGTTACTCGCTCGCGGCACACGTGAACACCGGGGAGCTGTTTTTT. Translating gives CASSYSLAAHVNTGELFF.

There are many counts of this clonotype. The chain couples TRBV20-1 to TRBJ1-2; a weak D match, TRBD1 (5 bases). V lost 7 bases to trimming and J lost 5 bases, with 23 bases between them. The germline gives CDR1 DFQATT, CDR2 SNEGSKA (reference sequence). This CDR3 comprises 15 residues. CDR3 residues: CSGTTEALVAYGYTF. The CDR3 DNA is TGCAGTGGGACGACAGAGGCCCTTGTGGCGTATGGCTACACCTTC.

This chain joins TRBV30 and TRBJ1-6; 9 nucleotides line up with TRBD1. There are 13 residues in the CDR3. V gave up 3 bases and J gave up 7 bases; unmatched junction bases: 1. The germline V gene encodes CDR1 GTSNPN and CDR2 SVGIG (reference sequence). The CDR3 spells CAWRDRGNSPLHF. The CDR3 nucleotides are TGTGCCTGGAGGGACAGGGGAAATTCACCCCTCCACTTT.

There are many counts of this clonotype. For the CDR3, the DNA is TGTGCCATCAGTGAGCTGGGGGTTTCAGATACGCAGTATTTT. Protein: CAISELGVSDTQYF. The chain combines TRBV10-3 with TRBJ2-3; TRBD1 or TRBD2 may be the D gene (5 bases each). CDR1 is ENHRY, CDR2 SYGVKD, per germline. The CDR3 length is 14 residues. The V gene lost 2 bases and the J gene lost 4 bases, with 10 bases spanning the gap.

This clonotype was observed many times. This chain links TRBV7-9 with TRBJ1-3, with D unresolved. The CDR3 loop spans 13 amino acids. Trimming removed 3 bases at V and 4 bases at J, with 7 bases between. The V gene's germline CDR1 is SEHNR and CDR2 FQNEAQ (reference sequence). The CDR3 here is CASSLGEGNTIYF. The CDR3 DNA sequence: TGTGCCAGCAGCTTGGGAGAGGGAAACACCATATATTTT.

The table lists this clonotype with many counts. The chain uses TRBV28 and TRBJ1-5; D may be TRBD1 (6 bases). CDR1 and CDR2 (germline): MDHEN, SYDVKM. V lost 4 bases and J lost 4, with 17 bases in between. This CDR3 has 16 residues. CDR3 loop: CASSSGHRALNQPQHF. CDR3 DNA sequence: TGTGCCAGCAGTTCGGGACATAGGGCTCTTAATCAGCCCCAGCATTTT.

This clonotype was seen only a few times. The genes are TRBV7-9 and TRBJ1-4; D is undetermined. The V end lost 5 bases, the J end lost 11 bases, and 18 bases lay between the germline ends. The CDR3 is 14 residues long. Germline assignment: CDR1 SEHNR and CDR2 FQNEAQ (reference sequence). The CDR3 here is CASSIRQGREKLFF. DNA of the CDR3: TGTGCCAGCAGCATAAGACAAGGTCGGGAGAAACTGTTTTTT.

There are many counts of this clonotype. The J gene is TRBJ2-3, the V gene TRBV12-3 or TRBV12-4; D is unclear. CDR3 length: 12 residues. With 3 bases removed from V and 4 bases from J, the gap between germline ends came to 5 bases. CDR3 bases: TGTGCCAGCAGTTTTTCTGCAGATACGCAGTATTTT. Its protein product is CASSFSADTQYF.

This clonotype occurred many times. The J gene is TRBJ1-6, the V gene TRBV11-3; 12 bases line up with TRBD1. Germline loops: CDR1 SGHNT, CDR2 YENEEA. V was clipped by 3 bases and J by 10 bases; unmatched bases: 4. The CDR3 is 15 amino acids. CDR3 bases: TGTGCCAGCAGCTTCCTTGGGACAGGGGGCTCACCCCTCCACTTT. The encoded protein is CASSFLGTGGSPLHF.

This chain connects TRBV7-9 to TRBJ2-4; tentative D call: TRBD1 (6 bases). From germline, CDR1 is SEHNR and CDR2 FQNEAQ (reference sequence). CDR3 size: 17 residues. V lost 7 bases and J lost 0, with 19 bases in between. In DNA, the CDR3 is TGTGCCAGCACCACTTACTGGACAGAGCTAGCCAAAAACATTCAGTACTTC. It is translated as CASTTYWTELAKNIQYF.